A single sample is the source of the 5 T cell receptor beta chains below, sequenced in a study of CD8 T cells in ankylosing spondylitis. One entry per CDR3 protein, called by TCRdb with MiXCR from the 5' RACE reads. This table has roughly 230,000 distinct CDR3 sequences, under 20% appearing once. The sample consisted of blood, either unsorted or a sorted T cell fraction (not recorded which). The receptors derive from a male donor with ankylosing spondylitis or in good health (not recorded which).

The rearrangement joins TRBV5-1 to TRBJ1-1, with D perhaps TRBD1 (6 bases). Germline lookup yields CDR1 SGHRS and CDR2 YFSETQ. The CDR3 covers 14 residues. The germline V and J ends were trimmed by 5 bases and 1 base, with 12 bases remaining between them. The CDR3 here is CASSWGPGNTEAFF. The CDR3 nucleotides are TGCGCCAGCAGTTGGGGGCCGGGGAACACTGAAGCTTTCTTT.

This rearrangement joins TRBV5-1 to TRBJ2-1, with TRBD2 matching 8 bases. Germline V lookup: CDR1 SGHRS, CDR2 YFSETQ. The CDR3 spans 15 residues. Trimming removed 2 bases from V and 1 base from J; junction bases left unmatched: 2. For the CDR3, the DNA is TGCGCCAGCAGCTTAGCGGGAGAGTCCTACAATGAGCAGTTCTTC. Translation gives CASSLAGESYNEQFF.

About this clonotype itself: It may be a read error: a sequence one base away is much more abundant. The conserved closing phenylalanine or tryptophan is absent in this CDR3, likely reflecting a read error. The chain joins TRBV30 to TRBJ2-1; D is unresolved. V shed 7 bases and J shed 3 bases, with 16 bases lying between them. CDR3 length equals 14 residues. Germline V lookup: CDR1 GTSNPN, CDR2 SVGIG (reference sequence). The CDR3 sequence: CASERQLSYNEQFI. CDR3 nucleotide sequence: TGTGCCTCAGAAAGGCAGCTGAGCTACAATGAGCAGTTCATC.

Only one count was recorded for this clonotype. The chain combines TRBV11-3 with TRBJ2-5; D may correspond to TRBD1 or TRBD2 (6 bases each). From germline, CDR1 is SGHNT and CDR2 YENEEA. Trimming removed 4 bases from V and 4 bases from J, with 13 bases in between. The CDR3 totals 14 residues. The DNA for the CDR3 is TGTGCCAGCAGCTCAAGGGGGGCAGGAGAGACCCAGTACTTC. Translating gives CASSSRGAGETQYF. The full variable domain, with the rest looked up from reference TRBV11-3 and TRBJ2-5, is EAGVVQSPRYKIIEKKQPVAFWCNPISGHNTLYWYLQNLGQGPELLIRYENEEAVDDSQLPKDRFSAERLKGVDSTLKIQPAELGDSAVYLCASSSRGAGETQYFGPGTRLLVL.

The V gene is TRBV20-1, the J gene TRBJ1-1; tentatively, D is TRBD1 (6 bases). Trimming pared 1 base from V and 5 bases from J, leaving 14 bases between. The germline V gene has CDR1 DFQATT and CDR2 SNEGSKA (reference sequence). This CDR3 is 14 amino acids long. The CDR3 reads CSARVRGRGTEAFF. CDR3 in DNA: TGCAGTGCTAGAGTCAGGGGACGGGGGACTGAAGCTTTCTTT.